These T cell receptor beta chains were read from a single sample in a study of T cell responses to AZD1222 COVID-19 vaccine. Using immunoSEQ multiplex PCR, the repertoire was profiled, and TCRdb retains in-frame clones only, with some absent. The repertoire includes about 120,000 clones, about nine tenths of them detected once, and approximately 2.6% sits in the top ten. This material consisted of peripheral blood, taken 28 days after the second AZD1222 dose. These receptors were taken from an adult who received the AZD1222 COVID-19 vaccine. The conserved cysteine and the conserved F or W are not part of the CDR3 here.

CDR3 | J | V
ASSRSYGGSRDEQF | TRBJ2-1 | TRBV19
ASSLLSTRTDTQY | TRBJ2-3 | TRBV21-1
ASMGAHPGGYGYT | TRBJ1-2 | TRBV2
ASSGDRVGNGNTIY | TRBJ1-3 | TRBV9
ASSFDRAGNTIY | TRBJ1-3 | TRBV5-1
ASSFRGAGKTQY | TRBJ2-5 | TRBV7-2
ASSYIGGNSPLH | TRBJ1-6 | TRBV6-2/TRBV6-3
ASSVSGVTGELF | TRBJ2-2 | TRBV6-2/TRBV6-3
ASSLGRDSPLH | TRBJ1-6 | TRBV7-3
SASHGQLSNQPQH | TRBJ1-5 | TRBV20-1
ASTEFRGHTEAF | TRBJ1-1 | TRBV5-1
ASIKPGGTGELF | TRBJ2-2 | TRBV19
ASSVDPTLTDTQY | TRBJ2-3 | TRBV9
ATSRESGGLPDTQY | TRBJ2-3 | TRBV15
ASSPGRLSSTDTQY | TRBJ2-3 | TRBV18
ASSPVRGRGTDTQY | TRBJ2-3 | TRBV5-4
ASSLKCSAPNYGYT | TRBJ1-2 | TRBV11-3
SVEALHQNIQY | TRBJ2-4 | TRBV29-1
SAANYGYT | TRBJ1-2 | TRBV20-1
ASSLRGEGQSAQH | TRBJ1-5 | TRBV11-2
ASSPSVVKGLSTEAF | TRBJ1-1 | TRBV7-8
ASARSGGDGYT | TRBJ1-2 | TRBV12-5
ASSKDRGRNQPQH | TRBJ1-5 | TRBV19
ASSLRGPGEQF | TRBJ2-1 | TRBV27
ASNSGRVYGYT | TRBJ1-2 | TRBV19
ASSALGNTEAF | TRBJ1-1 | TRBV6-4
ASSQDLRAGNTIY | TRBJ1-3 | TRBV3-1/TRBV3-2
ASSIAGGRRHTDTQY | TRBJ2-3 | TRBV7-2
ASSYGQGLLQPQH | TRBJ1-5 | TRBV6-6